Listed below are T cell receptor beta chains from one sample, sequenced in a study of blood T cells in healthy people across ages. TCRdb passed the 5' RACE reads through MiXCR, listing each CDR3 protein once. Here the sample spans hundreds of thousands of distinct CDR3 sequences, roughly 46% being singletons. Sequenced: blood. These receptors were taken from a man at least 80 years old in good health. CDR3s include the opening cysteine and the closing phenylalanine or tryptophan. Fields, in order: D gene, V gene, J gene, CDR3 length, clone size, CDR3 DNA, CDR3 protein. D genes are given only for firm matches. Size tells how often a clone was seen (once, few, many) or the class of an expanded clone, and some rows leave it out.

NA	TRBV7-9	TRBJ2-1	16	few	TGTGCCAGCAGCTTAGCCTTGCCGTCATCCTACAATGAGCAGTTCTTC	CASSLALPSSYNEQFF
TRBD2	TRBV20-1	TRBJ2-1	15	few	TGCAGTGTAAAGCCCGGGACTAGACCTTACAATGAGCAGTTCTTC	CSVKPGTRPYNEQFF
NA	TRBV18	TRBJ1-1	12	NA	TGTGCCAGCTCACCACCGGACACTGAAGCTTTCTTT	CASSPPDTEAFF
TRBD1	TRBV20-1	TRBJ2-4	15	NA	TGCAGTGCTAGAGACAGGGGGCCTTATGAAAACATTCAGTACTTC	CSARDRGPYENIQYF
TRBD1	TRBV12-3/TRBV12-4	TRBJ1-1	16	NA	TGTGCCAGCAGTCGCCGACAGGGGGCTACGAACACTGAAGCTTTCTTT	CASSRRQGATNTEAFF
NA	TRBV21-1	TRBJ2-4	14	few	TGTGCCAGCAGCAAAGGGGAGGGGGCAGACATTCAGTACTTC	CASSKGEGADIQYF
TRBD1	TRBV12-3/TRBV12-4	TRBJ2-1	18	NA	TGTGCCAGCAGTTTACCGGACAGGGGGGCCAGCTCCTACAATGAGCAGTTCTTC	CASSLPDRGASSYNEQFF
NA	TRBV30	TRBJ1-5	13	NA	TGTGCCGTGGGAACCGGTAGCAATCAGCCCCAGCATTTT	CAVGTGSNQPQHF
NA	TRBV9	TRBJ1-1	13	few	TGTGCCAGCAGCGTCGGAATGACCACGAAAGCTTTCTTT	CASSVGMTTKAFF
NA	TRBV2	TRBJ1-5	15	NA	TGTGCCAGCAGGGACGGAGCCGGTAGCAATCGGCCCCAGCATTTT	CASRDGAGSNRPQHF
NA	TRBV27	TRBJ2-7	13	NA	TGTGCCAGCAGTTTTCAGAGAGGGGACGAGCAGTACTTC	CASSFQRGDEQYF